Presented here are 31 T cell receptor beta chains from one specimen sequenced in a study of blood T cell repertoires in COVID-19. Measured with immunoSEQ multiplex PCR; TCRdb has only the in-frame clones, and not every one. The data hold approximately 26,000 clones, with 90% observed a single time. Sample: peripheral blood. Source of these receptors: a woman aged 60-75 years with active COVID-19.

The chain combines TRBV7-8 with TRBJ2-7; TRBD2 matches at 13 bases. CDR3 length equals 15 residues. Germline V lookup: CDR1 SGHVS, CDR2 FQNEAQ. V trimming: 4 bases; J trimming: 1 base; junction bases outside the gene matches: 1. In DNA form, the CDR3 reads TGTGCCAGCAGCTGGACTAGCGGGAGTTCCTACGAGCAGTACTTC. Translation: CASSWTSGSSYEQYF.

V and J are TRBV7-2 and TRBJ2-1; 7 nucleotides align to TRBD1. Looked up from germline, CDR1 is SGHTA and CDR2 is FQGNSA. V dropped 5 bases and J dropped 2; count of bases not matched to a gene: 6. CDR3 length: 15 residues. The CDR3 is CASSTAGTAYNEQFF. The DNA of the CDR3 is TGTGCCAGCAGCACCGCCGGGACAGCCTACAATGAGCAGTTCTTC. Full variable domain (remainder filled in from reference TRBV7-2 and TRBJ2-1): GAGVSQSPSNKVTEKGKDVELRCDPISGHTALYWYRQSLGQGLEFLIYFQGNSAPDKSGLPSDRFSAERTGGSVSTLTIQRTQQEDSAVYLCASSTAGTAYNEQFFGPGTRLTVL.

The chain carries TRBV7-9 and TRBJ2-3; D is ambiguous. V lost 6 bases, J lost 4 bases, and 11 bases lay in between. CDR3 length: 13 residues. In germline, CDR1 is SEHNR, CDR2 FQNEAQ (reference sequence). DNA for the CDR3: TGTGCCAGCAGGGTGACTGGAGCAGATACGCAGTATTTT. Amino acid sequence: CASRVTGADTQYF.

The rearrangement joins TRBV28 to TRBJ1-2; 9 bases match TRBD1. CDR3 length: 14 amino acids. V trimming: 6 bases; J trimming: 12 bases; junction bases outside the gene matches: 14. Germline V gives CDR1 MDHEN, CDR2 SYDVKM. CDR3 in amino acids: CASRRGTGKNVDTF. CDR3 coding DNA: TGTGCCAGCAGACGCGGGACAGGGAAAAATGTAGACACCTTC.

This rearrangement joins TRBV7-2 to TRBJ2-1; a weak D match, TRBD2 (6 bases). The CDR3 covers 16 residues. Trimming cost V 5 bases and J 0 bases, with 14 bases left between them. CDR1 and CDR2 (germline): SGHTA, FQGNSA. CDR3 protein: CASSEASASSYNEQFF. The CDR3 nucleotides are TGTGCCAGCAGCGAAGCTAGCGCCTCCTCCTACAATGAGCAGTTCTTC.

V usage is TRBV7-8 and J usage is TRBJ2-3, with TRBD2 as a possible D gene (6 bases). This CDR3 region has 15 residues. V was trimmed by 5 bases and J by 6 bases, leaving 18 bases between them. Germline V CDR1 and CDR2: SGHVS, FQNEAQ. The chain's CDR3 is CASSTSGYSGDTQYF. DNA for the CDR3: TGTGCCAGCAGCACGAGCGGGTACTCCGGGGATACGCAGTATTTT.

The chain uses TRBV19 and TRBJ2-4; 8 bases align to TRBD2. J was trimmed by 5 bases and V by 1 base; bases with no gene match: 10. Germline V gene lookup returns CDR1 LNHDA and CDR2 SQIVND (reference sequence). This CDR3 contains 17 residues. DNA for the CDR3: TGTGCCAGTAGTATAGTTCCGGGACTAGGGGGACAAAACATTCAGTACTTC. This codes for CASSIVPGLGGQNIQYF.

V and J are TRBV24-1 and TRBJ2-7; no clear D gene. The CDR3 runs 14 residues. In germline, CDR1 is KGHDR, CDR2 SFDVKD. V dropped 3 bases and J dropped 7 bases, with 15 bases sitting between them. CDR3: CATSDRNPSGEQYF. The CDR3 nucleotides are TGTGCCACCAGTGATAGAAACCCGTCCGGTGAGCAGTACTTC.

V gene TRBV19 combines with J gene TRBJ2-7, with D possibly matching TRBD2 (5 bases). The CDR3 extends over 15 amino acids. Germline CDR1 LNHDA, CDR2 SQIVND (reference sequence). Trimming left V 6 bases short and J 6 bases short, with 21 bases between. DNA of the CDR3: TGTGCCAGTAGAACAATAGGGCCTCCTAGCAGCGAGCAGTACTTC. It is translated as CASRTIGPPSSEQYF.

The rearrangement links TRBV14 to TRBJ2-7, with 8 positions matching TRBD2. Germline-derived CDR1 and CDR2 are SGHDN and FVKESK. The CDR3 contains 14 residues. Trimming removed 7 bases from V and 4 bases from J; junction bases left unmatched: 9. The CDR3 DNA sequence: TGTGCCAGCAACCGGCGTGCGGGAGGTTACGAGCAGTACTTC. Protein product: CASNRRAGGYEQYF.

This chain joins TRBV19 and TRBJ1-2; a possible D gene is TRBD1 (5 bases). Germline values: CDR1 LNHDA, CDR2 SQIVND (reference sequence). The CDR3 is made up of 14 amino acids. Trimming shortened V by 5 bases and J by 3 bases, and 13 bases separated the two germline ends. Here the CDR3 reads CASSRDGDYYGYTF. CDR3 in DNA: TGTGCCAGTAGTCGCGACGGGGACTACTATGGCTACACCTTC.

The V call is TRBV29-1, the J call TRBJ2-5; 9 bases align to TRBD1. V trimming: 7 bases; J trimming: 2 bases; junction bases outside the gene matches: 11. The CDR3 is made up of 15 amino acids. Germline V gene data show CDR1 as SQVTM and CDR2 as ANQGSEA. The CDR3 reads CSADDGTGRQETQYF. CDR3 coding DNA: TGCAGCGCGGACGATGGGACAGGGAGGCAAGAGACCCAGTACTTC.

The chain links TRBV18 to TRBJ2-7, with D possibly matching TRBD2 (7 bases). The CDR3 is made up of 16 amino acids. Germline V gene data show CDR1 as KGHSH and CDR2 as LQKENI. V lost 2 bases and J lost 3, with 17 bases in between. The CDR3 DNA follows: TGTGCCAGCTCACCAGGGGGGGCAAGGATGATCTACGAGCAGTACTTC. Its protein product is CASSPGGARMIYEQYF. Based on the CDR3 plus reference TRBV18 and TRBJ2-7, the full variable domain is NAGVMQNPRHLVRRRGQEARLRCSPMKGHSHVYWYRQLPEEGLKFMVYLQKENIIDESGMPKERFSAEFPKEGPSILRIQQVVRGDSAAYFCASSPGGARMIYEQYFGPGTRLTVT.

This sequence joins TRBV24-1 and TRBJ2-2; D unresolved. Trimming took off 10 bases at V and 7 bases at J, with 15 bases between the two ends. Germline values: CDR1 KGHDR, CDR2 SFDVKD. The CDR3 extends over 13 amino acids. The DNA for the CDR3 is TGTGCCACGAGAGAACCCGTAGACGGGGAGCTGTTTTTT. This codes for CATREPVDGELFF.

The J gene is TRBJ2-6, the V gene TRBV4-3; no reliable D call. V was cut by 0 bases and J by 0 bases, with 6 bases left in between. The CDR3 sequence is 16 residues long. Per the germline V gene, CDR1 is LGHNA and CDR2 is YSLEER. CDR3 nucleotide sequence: TGCGCCAGCAGCCAAGACCGGTTCTCTGGGGCCAACGTCCTGACTTTC. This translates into CASSQDRFSGANVLTF.

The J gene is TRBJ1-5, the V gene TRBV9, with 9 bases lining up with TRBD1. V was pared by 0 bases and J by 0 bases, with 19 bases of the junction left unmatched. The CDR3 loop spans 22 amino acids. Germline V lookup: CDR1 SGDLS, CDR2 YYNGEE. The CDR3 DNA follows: TGTGCCAGCAGCGTAGGGGGACAGGGTCTATTACCCGGTTATTATAGCAATCAGCCCCAGCATTTT. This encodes CASSVGGQGLLPGYYSNQPQHF.

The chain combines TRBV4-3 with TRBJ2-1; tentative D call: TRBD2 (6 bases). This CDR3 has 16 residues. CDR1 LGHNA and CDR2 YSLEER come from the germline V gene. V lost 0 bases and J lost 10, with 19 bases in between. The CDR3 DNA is TGCGCCAGCAGCCAAGAGAGGCGGACTACGGCGGGGGAGCAGTTCTTC. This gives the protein CASSQERRTTAGEQFF.

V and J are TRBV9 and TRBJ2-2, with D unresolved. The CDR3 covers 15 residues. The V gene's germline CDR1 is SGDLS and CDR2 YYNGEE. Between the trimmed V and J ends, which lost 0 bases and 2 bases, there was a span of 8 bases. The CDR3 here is CASSVDRSNTGELFF. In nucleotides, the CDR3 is TGTGCCAGCAGCGTAGATCGGAGTAACACCGGGGAGCTGTTTTTT.

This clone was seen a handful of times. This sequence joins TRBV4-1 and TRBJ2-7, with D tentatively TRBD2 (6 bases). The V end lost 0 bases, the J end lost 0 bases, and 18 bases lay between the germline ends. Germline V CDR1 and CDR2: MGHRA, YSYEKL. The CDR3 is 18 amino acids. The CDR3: CASSQDLPGRTNSYEQYF. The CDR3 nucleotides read TGCGCCAGCAGCCAAGATTTGCCCGGGCGGACTAACTCCTACGAGCAGTACTTC.

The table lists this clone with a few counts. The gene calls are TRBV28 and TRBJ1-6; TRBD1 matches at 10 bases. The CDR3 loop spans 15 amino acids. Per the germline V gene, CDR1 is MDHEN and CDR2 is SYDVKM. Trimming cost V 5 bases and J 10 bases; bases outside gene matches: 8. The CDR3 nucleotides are TGTGCCAGCAGTCCGACAGGGGGCTCTAAATCACCCCTCCACTTT. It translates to CASSPTGGSKSPLHF.

The DNA for the CDR3 is TGTGCCAGTAGTTTGCGGGAGGGCCATGGGGAGCAGTTCTTC. Translated: CASSLREGHGEQFF. V gene TRBV19 combines with J gene TRBJ2-1; 9 bases are shared with TRBD2. The CDR3 extends over 14 amino acids. Trimming cost V 5 bases and J 10 bases; bases outside gene matches: 9. The germline CDR1 and CDR2 sequences are LNHDA and SQIVND (reference sequence).

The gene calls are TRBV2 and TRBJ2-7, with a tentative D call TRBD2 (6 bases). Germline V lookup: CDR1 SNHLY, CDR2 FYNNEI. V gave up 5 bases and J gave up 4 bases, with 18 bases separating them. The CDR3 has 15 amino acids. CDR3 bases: TGTGCCAGCAGTTCCTCCGGAGGGGCATGGTACGAGCAGTACTTC. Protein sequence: CASSSSGGAWYEQYF.

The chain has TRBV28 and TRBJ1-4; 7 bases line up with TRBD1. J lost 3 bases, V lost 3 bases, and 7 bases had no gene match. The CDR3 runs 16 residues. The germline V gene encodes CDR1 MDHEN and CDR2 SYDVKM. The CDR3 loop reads CASSLGLGTANEKLFF. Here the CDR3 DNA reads TGTGCCAGCAGTTTGGGTCTCGGGACAGCTAATGAAAAACTGTTTTTT.

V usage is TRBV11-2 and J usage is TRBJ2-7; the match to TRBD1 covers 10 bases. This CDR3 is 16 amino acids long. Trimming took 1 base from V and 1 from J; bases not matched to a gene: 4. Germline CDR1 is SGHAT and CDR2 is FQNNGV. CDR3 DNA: TGTGCCAGCAGCTTAGTCTGGGACAGGGGTTCCTACGAGCAGTACTTC. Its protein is CASSLVWDRGSYEQYF.

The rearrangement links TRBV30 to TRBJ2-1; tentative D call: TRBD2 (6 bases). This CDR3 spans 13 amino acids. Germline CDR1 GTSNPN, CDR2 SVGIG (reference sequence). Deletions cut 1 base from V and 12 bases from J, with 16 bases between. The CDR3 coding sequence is TGTGCCTGGAGTGGAGTAGCGGAGGCATCGCAGTTCTTC. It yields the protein CAWSGVAEASQFF. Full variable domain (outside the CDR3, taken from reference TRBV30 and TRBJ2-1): SQTIHQWPATLVQPVGSPLSLECTVEGTSNPNLYWYRQAAGRGLQLLFYSVGIGQISSEVPQNLSASRPQDRQFILSSKKLLLSDSGFYLCAWSGVAEASQFFGPGTRLTVL.

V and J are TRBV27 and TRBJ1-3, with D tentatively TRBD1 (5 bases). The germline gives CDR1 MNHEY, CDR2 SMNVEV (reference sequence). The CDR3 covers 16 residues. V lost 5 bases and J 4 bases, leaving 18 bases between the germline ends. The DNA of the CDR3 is TGTGCCAGCAGTGCGGGAGGGGTAGGCAGGGGAAACACCATATATTTT. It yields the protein CASSAGGVGRGNTIYF.

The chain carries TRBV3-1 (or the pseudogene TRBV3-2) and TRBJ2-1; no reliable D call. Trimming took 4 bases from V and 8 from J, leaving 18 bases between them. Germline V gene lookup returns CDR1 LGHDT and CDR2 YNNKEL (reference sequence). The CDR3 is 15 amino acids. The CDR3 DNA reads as TGTGCCAGCAGCCCTAATGCCTTGTCCTATGATGAGCAGTTCTTC. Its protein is CASSPNALSYDEQFF.

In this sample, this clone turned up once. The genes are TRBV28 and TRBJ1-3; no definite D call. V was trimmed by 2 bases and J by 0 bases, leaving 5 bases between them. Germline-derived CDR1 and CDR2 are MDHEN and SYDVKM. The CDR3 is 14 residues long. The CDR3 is CASSLIASGNTIYF. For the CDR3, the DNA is TGTGCCAGCAGTTTAATAGCCTCTGGAAACACCATATATTTT.

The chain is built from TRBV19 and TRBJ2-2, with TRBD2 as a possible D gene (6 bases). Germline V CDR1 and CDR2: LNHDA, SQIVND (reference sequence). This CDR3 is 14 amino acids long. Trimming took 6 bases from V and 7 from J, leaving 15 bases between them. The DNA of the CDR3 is TGTGCCAGTAGGGGACTGGGGATACTCGGGGAGCTGTTTTTT. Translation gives CASRGLGILGELFF.

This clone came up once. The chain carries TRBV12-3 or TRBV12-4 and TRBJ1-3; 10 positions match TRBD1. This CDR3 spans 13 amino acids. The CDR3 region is CAWDRGSGNTIYF. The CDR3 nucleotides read TGTGCTTGGGACAGGGGAAGTGGAAACACCATATATTTT.

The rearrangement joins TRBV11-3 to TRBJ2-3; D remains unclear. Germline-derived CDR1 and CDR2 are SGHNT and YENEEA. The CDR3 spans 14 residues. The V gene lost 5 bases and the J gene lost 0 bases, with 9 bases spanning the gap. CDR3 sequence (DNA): TGTGCCAGCAGCGGTCTAGAAAGCACAGATACGCAGTATTTT. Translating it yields CASSGLESTDTQYF.